These T cell receptor beta chains were read from a single sample in a study of OX40 agonist ivuxolimab in advanced cancers. Sequenced by immunoSEQ multiplex PCR; TCRdb stores in-frame clones only, minus some. The sample has tens of thousands of clones, roughly 80% seen once. The sequencing used CD4+ or CD8+ T cells sorted from blood, collected in a trial of the OX40 agonist ivuxolimab. The receptors were sampled from an adult with an advanced solid tumor such as melanoma, head and neck, liver or kidney cancer. The CDR3 runs from the conserved cysteine through the conserved F or W. Each record gives: J gene, V gene, D gene, CDR3 protein. D genes are given only for firm matches.

J: TRBJ1-5; V: TRBV5-5; D: TRBD1; CDR3: CASSLYGPRGLRDQPQHF
J: TRBJ1-1; V: TRBV6-5; D: .; CDR3: CASSDNPWTEAFF
J: TRBJ1-2; V: TRBV7-9; D: .; CDR3: CASSLVGDTSYGYTF
J: TRBJ1-1; V: TRBV7-3; D: .; CDR3: CASSLNVASTEAFF
J: TRBJ2-5; V: TRBV2; D: TRBD1; CDR3: CASSKGAGTAETQYF
J: TRBJ1-1; V: TRBV7-6; D: .; CDR3: CASSAGGNTEAFF
J: TRBJ1-5; V: TRBV19; D: .; CDR3: CASRSIPSGVNQPQHF
J: TRBJ1-5; V: TRBV15; D: .; CDR3: CATSREGGGNQPQHF
J: TRBJ2-1; V: TRBV5-6; D: TRBD2; CDR3: CASSLRLAGSSYNEQFF
J: TRBJ1-5; V: TRBV10-2; D: .; CDR3: CASSEGRGVSNQPQHF
J: TRBJ2-7; V: TRBV5-4; D: .; CDR3: CASSFGPLPYEQYF
J: TRBJ1-5; V: TRBV7-9; D: .; CDR3: CASSLSGSDTPQHF
J: TRBJ2-5; V: TRBV7-9; D: .; CDR3: CASSPLETQYF
J: TRBJ2-3; V: TRBV2; D: .; CDR3: CASSTTAGTTTQYF
J: TRBJ1-1; V: TRBV5-1; D: TRBD1; CDR3: CASSLASVTGGKKKAFF
J: TRBJ2-1; V: TRBV4-2; D: TRBD2; CDR3: CASSQSLAGGSYNEQFF
J: TRBJ2-1; V: TRBV14; D: TRBD2; CDR3: CASRLAGVREQFF
J: TRBJ1-1; V: TRBV29-1; D: TRBD1; CDR3: CSGRQGENTEAFF
J: TRBJ2-1; V: TRBV7-2; D: TRBD2; CDR3: CASKREVLEGEQFF
J: TRBJ1-5; V: TRBV19; D: .; CDR3: CASSSTTGLEQPQHF